This T cell receptor (beta chain) came from a study of vaccination and CD4 T cells after COVID-19. Background on the study: SARS-CoV-2, HCoV-NL63, HCoV-OC43 and HCoV-229E supplied the overlapping spike peptides used to stimulate cells.

Treatment given: approximately 10-day PBMC culture with coronavirus spike peptide pools or control peptides (ViraFEST assay). Expansion of antigen-specific T cells with peptide pools by ViraFEST preceded sequencing of TCRs. Recorded positive PCR dates fall between March and December 2020, preceding US Alpha, Beta and Delta variants. A half-volume replacement of the medium with fresh IL-2 medium was performed on days 3 and 7. Points on this clonotype: The antigen is undetermined.

The ends were cut back, 2 bases at V and 8 bases at J, with 11 bases in the middle. The CDR3 covers 13 residues. Germline V CDR1 and CDR2: KGHDR, SFDVKD. The Oncomine TCR Beta short-read assay generated sequence data from the DNA of cultured CD4+ T cells. TCRdb recomputed calls from the PCR reads with MiXCR, one row per CDR3 protein. The data contain about 16,000 distinct CDR3 sequences, 45% to 55% of them singletons. The V call is TRBV24-1, the J call TRBJ1-2, with D tentatively TRBD1 (5 bases). This receptor was obtained from a human donor who had recovered from COVID-19. The sequenced sample consisted of CD4+ T cells from blood, cultured in vitro. The CDR3 loop reads CATSDYQGAGYTF. The CDR3, as DNA: TGTGCCACCAGTGATTACCAGGGAGCCGGCTACACCTTC.